A single sample is the source of the 28 T cell receptor beta chains below, sequenced in a study of blood T cell repertoires in COVID-19. Sequencing was performed with immunoSEQ multiplex PCR; in TCRdb, only in-frame clones are kept and a portion is missing. This table holds under 110,000 clones, under 85% found once. Sequenced input: peripheral blood. These receptors came from a woman aged 55-70 years with acute or convalescent COVID-19.

The chain couples TRBV7-8 to TRBJ2-7, with D hard to call. V lost 3 bases, J lost 2 bases, and 2 bases lay in between. This CDR3 contains 11 residues. CDR1 and CDR2 (germline): SGHVS, FQNEAQ. CDR3 DNA: TGTGCCAGCAGCTTCACCTACGAGCAGTACTTC. It is translated as CASSFTYEQYF.

This clone was counted a few times. J is TRBJ1-2 and V is TRBV27, with 7 positions matching TRBD1. Losses at the gene ends were 5 bases for V and 8 bases for J; bases not matched to a gene: 11. Germline CDR1 MNHEY, CDR2 SMNVEV (reference sequence). The CDR3 has 14 residues. CDR3 loop: CASSPLTGSKGYTF. In DNA, the CDR3 is TGTGCCAGCAGTCCCCTGACAGGGTCCAAGGGCTACACCTTC.

V usage is TRBV4-2 and J usage is TRBJ1-6; perhaps TRBD1 as D (6 bases). Germline-derived CDR1 and CDR2 are LGHNA and YNFKEQ. Trimming removed 0 bases at V and 19 bases at J, with 34 bases between. This CDR3 has 19 residues. The CDR3 DNA is TGTGCCAGCAGCCAAGAAGGTGGCCCTAGAGGGGGGGCTTGGACCCCGTTGCACTTT. This sequence encodes CASSQEGGPRGGAWTPLHF.

The chain recombines TRBV9 with TRBJ1-6; 9 positions agree with TRBD1. V dropped 4 bases and J dropped 11; count of bases not matched to a gene: 4. CDR1 is SGDLS and CDR2 is YYNGEE in the germline V gene. The CDR3 loop spans 13 amino acids. The CDR3 loop is CASSPGQGPPLHF. CDR3 in DNA: TGTGCCAGCAGCCCGGGACAGGGTCCACCCCTCCACTTT.

The chain couples TRBV27 to TRBJ2-1; maybe TRBD2 (6 bases). The CDR3 has 12 amino acids. The germline V gene encodes CDR1 MNHEY and CDR2 SMNVEV (reference sequence). Trimming removed 6 bases at V and 12 bases at J, with 15 bases between. The CDR3 DNA is TGTGCCAGCAGGTTCGAGGGAGGAAGGCAGTTCTTC. Its protein is CASRFEGGRQFF.

This chain links TRBV6-1 with TRBJ2-7; D unclear. Germline V CDR1 and CDR2: MNHNS, SASEGT. V was cut by 0 bases and J by 6 bases, with 9 bases left in between. The CDR3 consists of 13 residues. CDR3 sequence reads: CASSEARGSEQYF. The DNA for the CDR3 is TGTGCCAGCAGTGAAGCCAGAGGTTCCGAGCAGTACTTC.

CDR3 residues: CASSIGARSPLHF. DNA of the CDR3: TGTGCCAGTAGTATAGGGGCCCGGTCACCCCTCCACTTT. The chain recombines TRBV19 with TRBJ1-6; D is uncertain. There are 13 residues in the CDR3. Trimming shortened V by 1 base and J by 10 bases, and 8 bases separated the two germline ends. The V gene's germline CDR1 is LNHDA and CDR2 SQIVND (reference sequence).

This clone was recorded only once. CDR3 sequence reads: CASSLGQGDNSPLHF. The CDR3 DNA sequence: TGCGCCAGCAGCTTGGGCCAGGGCGATAATTCACCCCTCCACTTT. The rearrangement links TRBV5-1 to TRBJ1-6, with D perhaps matching TRBD1 (5 bases). Germline assignment: CDR1 SGHRS and CDR2 YFSETQ. Trimming stripped 0 bases from V and 5 bases from J, with 9 bases between. The CDR3 is 15 residues long.

V is TRBV6-5 and J is TRBJ1-6; 9 bases are shared with TRBD1. Germline values: CDR1 MNHEY, CDR2 SVGAGI. The CDR3 loop spans 16 amino acids. V shed 2 bases, J shed 8 bases, and the junction held 7 bases outside the gene matches. The CDR3 sequence: CASSYVQGAAHSPLHF. CDR3 nucleotides: TGTGCCAGCAGTTACGTACAGGGGGCCGCGCATTCACCCCTCCACTTT.

The chain combines TRBV7-2 with TRBJ2-7; 7 positions match TRBD2. Germline CDR1 reads SGHTA; CDR2 reads FQGNSA. The CDR3 extends over 14 amino acids. The trim removed 1 base at V and 6 bases at J, leaving 6 bases unmatched. In nucleotides, the CDR3 is TGTGCCAGCAGCTTAGTTGCGGGAGCGAGCGAGCAGTACTTC. Amino acids: CASSLVAGASEQYF.

The genes are TRBV6-5 and TRBJ1-5, with 8 bases fitting TRBD1. CDR1 MNHEY and CDR2 SVGAGI come from the germline V gene. V lost 5 bases to trimming and J lost 5 bases; unmatched junction nucleotides: 5. The CDR3 totals 14 residues. The CDR3 DNA reads TGTGCCAGCAGTCACGACAGGGGCGATCAGCCCCAGCATTTT. Encoded protein: CASSHDRGDQPQHF.

This chain links TRBV3-1 (or the pseudogene TRBV3-2) with TRBJ2-3; tentatively, D is TRBD2 (6 bases). The CDR3 extends over 15 amino acids. Germline V gene sequence: CDR1 LGHDT, CDR2 YNNKEL (reference sequence). V lost 7 bases and J 6 bases, leaving 20 bases between the germline ends. The CDR3 loop reads CASTIGSTPRDTQYF. CDR3 nucleotides: TGTGCCAGCACCATCGGGAGTACCCCTCGGGATACGCAGTATTTT.

The rearrangement uses TRBV10-1 and TRBJ2-1, with 7 bases lining up with TRBD2. CDR1 WNHNN and CDR2 SYGVQD come from the germline V gene (reference sequence). CDR3 length: 16 residues. The V gene end was trimmed by 7 bases and the J gene end by 3 bases; junction bases not matched to a gene: 12. The CDR3 sequence is CASTRGPGGGYNEQFF. Written as DNA, the CDR3 is TGCGCCAGCACCAGAGGCCCGGGAGGAGGCTACAATGAGCAGTTCTTC.

J is TRBJ1-1 and V is TRBV24-1; D perhaps matches TRBD1 (5 bases). In germline, CDR1 is KGHDR, CDR2 SFDVKD. Trimming took off 3 bases at V and 8 bases at J, with 9 bases between the two ends. The CDR3 sequence is 12 residues long. The CDR3 spells CATSDPAGEAFF. DNA of the CDR3: TGTGCCACCAGTGATCCAGCAGGGGAAGCTTTCTTT.

The gene calls are TRBV3-1 (or the pseudogene TRBV3-2) and TRBJ2-5; D is perhaps TRBD2 (5 bases). Germline V gene data show CDR1 as LGHDT and CDR2 as YNNKEL (reference sequence). This CDR3 comprises 13 residues. V shed 2 bases and J shed 5 bases, with 9 bases lying between them. This CDR3 is CASSQTGWETQYF. CDR3 nucleotide sequence: TGTGCCAGCAGCCAAACGGGGTGGGAGACCCAGTACTTC.

The CDR3 loop reads CASGRETYSNQPQHF. The CDR3 nucleotides are TGTGCTAGTGGTCGGGAGACTTATAGCAATCAGCCCCAGCATTTT. The chain carries TRBV12-5 and TRBJ1-5; the D is unclear. Germline V lookup: CDR1 LGHNT, CDR2 FRNRAP. The CDR3 contains 15 residues. Trimming took 5 bases from V and 0 from J, leaving 11 bases between them.

The rearrangement links TRBV12-3 or TRBV12-4 to TRBJ2-3; D ambiguous. The CDR3 sequence is 12 residues long. V was trimmed by 6 bases and J by 6 bases, leaving 10 bases between them. The DNA for the CDR3 is TGTGCCAGCAGCCCCGGTGCGGATACGCAGTATTTT. Protein sequence: CASSPGADTQYF.

The chain has TRBV4-2 and TRBJ1-2; D is unresolved. The CDR3 contains 15 residues. With 0 bases removed from V and 2 bases from J, the gap between germline ends came to 10 bases. Germline assignment: CDR1 LGHNA and CDR2 YNFKEQ. The CDR3 region is CASSQDGQLNYGYTF. CDR3 bases: TGTGCCAGCAGCCAAGATGGTCAACTAAACTATGGCTACACCTTC.

This chain joins TRBV6-6 and TRBJ1-2, with D uncertain. From germline, CDR1 is MNHNY and CDR2 SVGAGI (reference sequence). Trimming removed 6 bases at V and 5 bases at J, with 16 bases between. This CDR3 is 14 amino acids long. CDR3 bases: TGTGCCAGCAGCTACGACATTCGGAATTATGGCTACACCTTC. As protein: CASSYDIRNYGYTF.

V usage is TRBV2 and J usage is TRBJ2-1, with D uncertain. The CDR3 spans 13 residues. Germline V lookup: CDR1 SNHLY, CDR2 FYNNEI. V gave up 8 bases and J gave up 3 bases, with 11 bases separating them. The CDR3 sequence: CASLYGSYNEQFF. CDR3 DNA: TGTGCCAGCTTGTATGGTAGCTACAATGAGCAGTTCTTC. Filled out from reference TRBV2 and TRBJ2-1, the complete variable domain reads EPEVTQTPSHQVTQMGQEVILRCVPISNHLYFYWYRQILGQKVEFLVSFYNNEISEKSEIFDDQFSVERPDGSNFTLKIRSTKLEDSAMYFCASLYGSYNEQFFGPGTRLTVL.

V gene TRBV30 combines with J gene TRBJ2-7, with D perhaps matching TRBD2 (5 bases). This CDR3 contains 15 residues. In germline, CDR1 is GTSNPN, CDR2 SVGIG (reference sequence). Trimming shortened V by 0 bases and J by 4 bases, and 16 bases separated the two germline ends. CDR3 region: CAWSVGSGVAYEQYF. The CDR3, as DNA: TGTGCCTGGAGTGTAGGTTCCGGGGTGGCATACGAGCAGTACTTC.

The CDR3 here is CASSTPASGGHNEQFF. As DNA, the CDR3 is TGTGCCAGCAGCACCCCGGCTAGCGGGGGGCACAATGAGCAGTTCTTC. V gene TRBV5-4 combines with J gene TRBJ2-1; 11 bases line up with TRBD2. Germline V lookup: CDR1 SGHNT, CDR2 YYREEE (reference sequence). The CDR3 has 16 residues. V dropped 4 bases and J dropped 5; count of bases not matched to a gene: 8.

V and J are TRBV2 and TRBJ2-5; 9 bases map to TRBD1. The CDR3 is 14 residues long. Trimming at V came to 6 bases and at J to 3 bases, leaving 5 bases not matched to a gene. Germline values: CDR1 SNHLY, CDR2 FYNNEI. The CDR3 region is CASSPRTGEETQYF. The CDR3 DNA sequence: TGTGCCAGCAGCCCCAGGACAGGGGAAGAGACCCAGTACTTC.

The V gene is TRBV5-4, the J gene TRBJ2-4, with 9 bases identical to TRBD2. The CDR3 spans 13 residues. The germline V gene has CDR1 SGHNT and CDR2 YYREEE (reference sequence). V lost 4 bases to trimming and J lost 8 bases; unmatched junction nucleotides: 4. CDR3 loop: CASSVGGGDIQYF. The CDR3 bases are TGTGCCAGCAGCGTCGGCGGGGGGGACATTCAGTACTTC.

The V gene is TRBV19, the J gene TRBJ2-4; 14 bases line up with TRBD2. Losses at the gene ends were 5 bases for V and 0 bases for J; bases not matched to a gene: 12. CDR1 LNHDA and CDR2 SQIVND come from the germline V gene (reference sequence). The CDR3 is 20 amino acids. CDR3 loop: CASSLRGLAGESLAKNIQYF. CDR3 nucleotides: TGTGCCAGTAGTTTGAGGGGACTAGCGGGAGAATCACTAGCCAAAAACATTCAGTACTTC.

This clone was counted a single time. This chain uses TRBV9 with TRBJ2-5, with 7 positions matching TRBD2. The CDR3 is 17 residues long. Germline V lookup: CDR1 SGDLS, CDR2 YYNGEE. After removal of 0 bases from V and 1 base from J, the junction contained 9 bases not matched to a gene. The CDR3 DNA follows: TGTGCCAGCAGCGTAGGGCAAGGACCGGGGGGCCAAGAGACCCAGTACTTC. It yields the protein CASSVGQGPGGQETQYF.

J is TRBJ1-2 and V is TRBV19; possible D gene TRBD1, 5 bases. The CDR3 extends over 14 amino acids. V dropped 3 bases and J dropped 0 bases, with 8 bases sitting between them. CDR1 is LNHDA, CDR2 SQIVND, per germline (reference sequence). CDR3 sequence: CASSIETANYGYTF. In nucleotides, the CDR3 is TGTGCCAGTAGTATCGAGACAGCTAACTATGGCTACACCTTC.

The gene calls are TRBV30 and TRBJ1-6; D perhaps matches TRBD1 (6 bases). The CDR3 covers 15 residues. Germline CDR1 reads GTSNPN; CDR2 reads SVGIG (reference sequence). V lost 0 bases to trimming and J lost 8 bases, with 14 bases between them. The chain's CDR3 is CAWSVPGRGYSPLHF. The CDR3 DNA sequence: TGTGCCTGGAGTGTACCCGGTAGGGGGTATTCACCCCTCCACTTT.